These 3 T cell receptor beta chains came from one sample sequenced in a study of T cell responses to AZD1222 COVID-19 vaccine. Assay: immunoSEQ multiplex PCR; the TCRdb copy retains only in-frame clones and omits some. Among some 160,000 clones, roughly 90% were seen once, and the ten largest hold about 1.8%. Material: peripheral blood, obtained 28 days after the second AZD1222 dose. The receptors here all came from an adult who received the AZD1222 COVID-19 vaccine.

The chain couples TRBV29-1 to TRBJ1-2; D unresolved. The V end was cut by 7 bases, the J end by 0 bases, with 12 bases between. Germline CDR1 reads SQVTM; CDR2 reads ANQGSEA. This CDR3 region has 13 residues. The CDR3 nucleotides are TGCAGCGCTAAGGAACTGACTAACTATGGCTACACCTTC. This sequence encodes CSAKELTNYGYTF.

The V gene is TRBV18, the J gene TRBJ1-5; D remains unclear. Trimming pared 5 bases from V and 2 bases from J, leaving 4 bases between. The germline gives CDR1 KGHSH, CDR2 LQKENI. This CDR3 is built from 12 residues. The CDR3 protein is CASSEGNQPQHF. The DNA for the CDR3 is TGTGCCAGCTCAGAGGGCAATCAGCCCCAGCATTTT.

The rearrangement links TRBV25-1 to TRBJ1-4; no clear D. Germline V gives CDR1 MGHDK, CDR2 SYGVNS. V gave up 8 bases and J gave up 6 bases, with 13 bases separating them. The CDR3 loop spans 13 amino acids. The CDR3 protein is CASLGSVDEKLFF. The CDR3 DNA follows: TGTGCCAGCCTTGGGTCGGTAGATGAAAAACTGTTTTTT.